This T cell receptor (beta chain) came from a study of graft-versus-host responses after intestinal transplantation (dated by TCRdb to about 2021). The study in broad terms: The transplants that recipients received were multivisceral, liver-intestinal, or isolated intestinal. A cohort of approximately 23 intestinal transplant recipients, including one retransplant, was enrolled, and 3 patients lacking pretransplant specimens were excluded. All recipients received anti-thymocyte globulin induction followed by maintenance tacrolimus and steroids for 3 to 4 years. Alloreactive clones were identified by sequencing pre-transplant mixed lymphocyte reaction products and comparing these products with unstimulated pre-transplant donor and recipient T cells. After intestinal transplantation, graft-versus-host and host-versus-graft alloreactive T cell clones in the graft, circulation and bone marrow were tracked using bulk TCR-beta CDR3 sequencing. A peak of at least 4% donor T cells among recipient peripheral blood mononuclear cells was the definition used for donor T cell macrochimerism. Instead of going to the commercial service, samples from a few later patients were sequenced in-house on an Illumina MiSeq and processed with MiXCR. Results and caveats for the whole study, not just this receptor: GvH clones were detected in recipient bone marrow, and some of these GvH clones were observed earlier in ileal mucosa or blood, consistent with an intestinal mucosal origin. The relatively low number and heterogeneity of intestinal transplant patients limited the conclusions. Early after transplant, declines in HvG clones were associated with peak levels of circulating GvH clones. In the allografts of patients with donor T cell macrochimerism, GvH to HvG T cell clonal ratios were high.

V is trimmed back by 4 bases and J by 0 bases, and the junction contains 2 bases that no gene match accounts for. The CDR1 and CDR2 encoded by the germline V gene are MGHRA and YSYEKL. Taken from cysteine to phenylalanine, the CDR3 has 14 residues. The kept DNA is CDR3 alone, 42 bases in frame from the first base. The method behind the library was the immunoSEQ multiplex PCR assay. For most patients, genomic DNA was isolated using the Qiagen DNeasy Blood and Tissue Kit and was shipped frozen to Adaptive Biotechnologies for TCR sequencing. For most patients, genomic DNA was subjected to high-throughput TCR-beta CDR3 sequencing by Adaptive Biotechnologies. Concerning the study's data processing: TCR sequencing data for some 19 patients were retrieved from Adaptive's ImmunoSEQ software; a few other patients were processed with MiXCR and VDJtools. To correct CD4 versus CD8 sorting errors, any sequence found in both subsets at a frequency ratio below 5:1 was removed. CDR3 nucleotide sequences shared by donor and recipient were removed because the origin of these sequences could not be assigned. At least 2-fold expansion over unstimulated cells and a minimum CFSE-low frequency of 0.002% (template counts) or 0.001% (read counts) were required for clones to be classified as alloreactive. A clone was considered mappable if detected in the sequenced pre-transplant spleen, lymph node, or MLR CFSE-low populations of the donor or recipient. The cumulative frequency of alloreactive clones was calculated as a percentage of all sequences, weighted by copy number. Entries here come from immuneACCESS through TCRdb and include only in-frame sequences with V and J called. Some clones fail to appear in such tables; in the studies checked, an unresolved V gene covers under half of the shortfall, and the cause of the remainder is unknown. That table furnishes V, J and clone size, whereas the DNA furnished D and trimming. This sample comprises about 89,000 clones, just over 90% of them detected only once. Approximately 2% of the sample is held by the ten biggest clonotypes.

The time point tag for this specimen amounts to: cells obtained before transplantation from donor or recipient. CD3+CD4+ and CD3+CD8+ populations were FACS-sorted from unstimulated pre-transplant donor and recipient cells taken from spleen or lymph nodes. As concerns this clone: Its antigen is currently not known. Base qualities are not provided; no much larger clone lies one nucleotide away.

This TCR was sampled from a human donor who received an intestinal transplant. Rearrangement joined TRBV4-1 to TRBJ1-1, and TRBD1 aligns with 7 junction nucleotides. The starting material was unstimulated CD8+ T cells sorted from spleen or lymph node cells, obtained before intestinal transplant. The DNA reads as follows: TGCGCCAGCAGCCTGGGACAGCTGAACACTGAAGCTTTCTTT. It is translated as CASSLGQLNTEAFF.